A selection of T cell receptor beta chains follows, all from one sample in a study of OX40 agonist ivuxolimab in advanced cancers. The assay was immunoSEQ multiplex PCR, and TCRdb's table has in-frame clones only and misses some. The table shows approximately 100,000 clones, with about nine tenths occurring only once. Sequences were derived from CD4+ or CD8+ T cells sorted from blood, sampled in a trial of the OX40 agonist ivuxolimab. Receptor source: an adult with an advanced solid tumor such as melanoma, head and neck, liver or kidney cancer. CDR3s include the opening cysteine and the closing phenylalanine or tryptophan. The size entry is marked missing in some rows and otherwise reads once, few, many or a size class.

clone_size cdr3_length j_call v_call cdr3_aa
once 14 TRBJ2-7 TRBV15 CATSREAGAYEQYF
NA 16 TRBJ1-3 TRBV5-1 CASSPSTTGTGNTIYF
NA 10 TRBJ2-5 TRBV7-8 CATLGQAQYF
NA 13 TRBJ2-2 TRBV5-1 CASSVQSDGELFF
NA 14 TRBJ2-5 TRBV6-1 CASSWTGWQETQYF
NA 15 TRBJ2-6 TRBV6-5 CASSGWGSGANVLTF
NA 15 TRBJ2-1 TRBV28 CASSLVGRVYNEQFF
once 13 TRBJ1-3 TRBV10-1 CASSPNSGNTIYF
NA 14 TRBJ1-1 TRBV9 CASAKQGANTEAFF
NA 12 TRBJ2-5 TRBV15 CATSREWQTQYF
NA 13 TRBJ2-7 TRBV28 CASSPVGPGEQYF
NA 16 TRBJ2-5 TRBV5-5 CASSLGVAGNQETQYF
NA 14 TRBJ1-4 TRBV5-5 CASSKGQVGEKLFF
NA 15 TRBJ2-7 TRBV18 CASSPSTGLSYEQYF
NA 15 TRBJ1-2 TRBV2 CASRMSGQGTAGYTF
NA 13 TRBJ1-5 TRBV19 CASSIAGAQPQHF
NA 13 TRBJ2-5 TRBV18 CASSPANKETQYF
NA 14 TRBJ2-3 TRBV6-6 CASIPRSSTDTQYF
few 14 TRBJ2-1 TRBV2 CASSEGQPYNEQFF
NA 14 TRBJ1-5 TRBV27 CASSSQGANQPQHF
NA 12 TRBJ2-2 TRBV6-5 CASSQGVRELFF
NA 14 TRBJ2-1 TRBV5-1 CASSRAGTYNEQFF
NA 15 TRBJ2-5 TRBV4-2 CASTSGPSPAETQYF
NA 15 TRBJ2-1 TRBV5-1 CASSLDSPGINEQFF
NA 14 TRBJ2-2 TRBV4-3 CASRIGGGTGELFF
NA 18 TRBJ2-6 TRBV5-1 CASSRRDGQGAGANVLTF
NA 14 TRBJ2-3 TRBV2 CASSENRPGDTQYF
NA 15 TRBJ2-1 TRBV4-2 CASSQGTGLFNEQFF
NA 14 TRBJ2-5 TRBV9 CASSVAQGRETQYF
NA 14 TRBJ2-2 TRBV7-6 CASSPTSNTGELFF
NA 14 TRBJ2-7 TRBV7-8 CASSLFPGTYEQYF
NA 16 TRBJ1-5 TRBV19 CASSMARTGYIQPQHF
NA 14 TRBJ2-2 TRBV10-3 CAISESRATGELFF
NA 13 TRBJ1-2 TRBV5-1 CASGPDSNYGYTF
NA 15 TRBJ2-1 TRBV18 CASSQLAGVNNEQFF
NA 14 TRBJ1-2 TRBV6-5 CASRPSAGGYGYTF
NA 17 TRBJ2-3 TRBV4-3 CASSQGTGTGRTDTQYF
NA 16 TRBJ1-2 TRBV4-3 CASSQDNPSTNYGYTF
NA 12 TRBJ1-5 TRBV10-3 CATGQGNQPQHF
NA 15 TRBJ2-7 TRBV25-1 CASSESGTGPYEQYF
NA 12 TRBJ2-7 TRBV7-2 CASSPMGYEQYF
NA 15 NA TRBV18 CASSPRGRGAYEQYF
few 13 TRBJ1-2 TRBV19 CASSPLGGYGYTF
NA 14 TRBJ2-7 TRBV6-5 CASSPGSSPYEQYF
NA 16 TRBJ1-2 TRBV28 CASSRRGVSLNYGYTF
NA 13 TRBJ1-1 TRBV6-5 CASSQIGGTEAFF
NA 14 TRBJ1-2 TRBV6-6 CASSYLGGSYGYTF
NA 16 TRBJ1-5 TRBV19 CASSIRGTDSNQPQHF
NA 14 TRBJ1-1 TRBV4-1 CASSQDREGTEAFF
NA 14 TRBJ1-2 TRBV5-1 CASRPTALSLDYTF
NA 16 TRBJ2-3 TRBV13 CASSVKPSGGTDTQYF
NA 18 TRBJ2-3 TRBV5-1 CASSLPSGGALGTDTQYF
NA 14 TRBJ2-2 TRBV6-1 CASKGGPNTGELFF
NA 14 TRBJ1-1 TRBV14 CASSQIQGGTEAFF
NA 16 TRBJ2-2 TRBV10-3 CAISESNQGATGELFF